This is a list of T cell receptor beta chains from one sample in a study of T-cell memory formation after mild COVID-19. MiXCR, applied by TCRdb to the 5' RACE reads, yields one record per CDR3 protein. Among approximately 100,000 distinct CDR3 sequences listed, around 12% were seen once. Material: PBMCs or a T cell subset sorted from them (not recorded which). The receptors originated from an adult woman who had mild COVID-19 (a few samples of this study predate the infection). Cell type and time point are not known. The CDR3 runs from the conserved cysteine through the conserved F or W. The D gene is left open where the match is weak. A clone size is listed for some rows: how often the clone was seen (once, few, many), or a class if it is expanded.

j_call	clone_size	d_call	v_call	cdr3_aa	cdr3_nt
TRBJ2-7	few	TRBD2	TRBV12-3/TRBV12-4	CASTASGGASFLDQYF	TGTGCCAGCACCGCTAGCGGGGGGGCGTCTTTTCTTGACCAGTACTTC
TRBJ2-7	NA	TRBD2	TRBV7-8	CASSLGGVGSRGISYEQYF	TGTGCCAGCAGCTTAGGGGGTGTAGGCTCGCGGGGGATCTCCTACGAGCAGTACTTC
TRBJ2-7	few	NA	TRBV5-5	CASSMTYEQYF	TGTGCCAGCAGCATGACCTACGAGCAGTACTTC
TRBJ2-5	few	NA	TRBV6-6	CASSGADQETQYF	TGTGCCAGCAGCGGGGCAGATCAAGAGACCCAGTACTTC
TRBJ2-1	NA	TRBD2	TRBV11-3	CASSLLLAGAYNEQFF	TGTGCCAGCAGCTTACTCCTAGCGGGAGCCTACAATGAGCAGTTCTTC
TRBJ2-5	few	NA	TRBV30	CAWSVRAGWETQYF	TGTGCCTGGAGTGTACGGGCAGGGTGGGAGACCCAGTACTTC
TRBJ2-7	few	NA	TRBV2	CASSVSDSAYEQYF	TGTGCCAGCAGTGTTAGTGACAGTGCCTACGAGCAGTACTTC
TRBJ1-2	NA	NA	TRBV6-5	CASSGQTLGYTF	TGTGCCAGCAGTGGACAGACGCTTGGCTACACCTTC
TRBJ2-3	NA	NA	TRBV20-1	CSARDPTGTPPGDTQYF	TGCAGTGCTAGAGATCCCACCGGGACCCCACCGGGAGATACGCAGTATTTT
TRBJ2-7	few	TRBD1	TRBV4-2	CASSHEGQGGYEQYF	TGTGCCAGCAGCCACGAGGGACAGGGGGGCTACGAGCAGTACTTC
TRBJ2-5	few	NA	TRBV7-9	CASSRVGETQYF	TGTGCCAGCAGCAGGGTTGGTGAGACCCAGTACTTC
TRBJ2-1	NA	TRBD2	TRBV7-9	CASSLVGGRAGRQFF	TGTGCCAGCAGCTTAGTAGGCGGGAGGGCCGGGCGGCAGTTCTTC
TRBJ2-3	NA	NA	TRBV13	CASSLLHTRTDTQYF	TGTGCCAGCAGCTTACTGCACACCCGCACAGATACGCAGTATTTT
TRBJ1-2	NA	NA	TRBV6-5	CASSTGHFSYYGYTF	TGTGCCAGCAGTACAGGACATTTCTCCTATTATGGCTACACCTTC
TRBJ1-1	NA	NA	TRBV29-1	CSVLQGGTEAFF	TGCAGCGTTCTACAGGGTGGCACTGAAGCTTTCTTT
TRBJ2-7	few	NA	TRBV14	CASSQAVGAAYEQYF	TGTGCCAGCAGCCAAGCTGTCGGGGCTGCCTACGAGCAGTACTTC
TRBJ2-7	NA	NA	TRBV4-1	CASSQGTTLDYEQYF	TGCGCCAGCAGCCAGGGGACGACTCTTGACTACGAGCAGTACTTC
TRBJ2-7	few	NA	TRBV18	CASSPPARGAPYEQYF	TGTGCCAGCTCACCACCTGCTCGCGGGGCGCCCTACGAGCAGTACTTC
TRBJ1-6	few	TRBD1	TRBV12-3/TRBV12-4	CASSTDRVAYSPLHF	TGTGCCAGCAGCACCGACAGGGTAGCTTATTCACCCCTCCACTTT
TRBJ2-5	NA	NA	TRBV10-3	CAISDPTGTHPLGTQYF	TGTGCCATCAGTGACCCGACCGGGACTCACCCTTTGGGGACCCAGTACTTC
TRBJ2-3	few	TRBD1	TRBV4-1	CASSQDRDRAADTQYF	TGCGCCAGCAGCCAAGACCGGGACAGGGCAGCAGATACGCAGTATTTT
TRBJ2-3	NA	NA	TRBV12-3/TRBV12-4	CASSARLLSSTDTQYF	TGTGCCAGCAGTGCCCGACTACTTTCTAGCACAGATACGCAGTATTTT
TRBJ1-2	NA	NA	TRBV3-1	CASSQDILGNYGYTF	TGTGCCAGCAGCCAAGATATTTTGGGGAACTATGGCTACACCTTC
TRBJ2-1	NA	NA	TRBV4-2	CASSQDPLSGNEQFF	TGTGCCAGCAGCCAAGATCCCCTTAGTGGCAATGAGCAGTTCTTC
TRBJ2-1	few	NA	TRBV5-1	CASSLWAAGRSSYNEQFF	TGCGCCAGCAGCTTGTGGGCGGCGGGGAGGAGCTCCTACAATGAGCAGTTCTTC
TRBJ2-1	many	NA	TRBV13	CASTQRAVNEQFF	TGTGCCAGCACCCAGAGGGCGGTGAATGAGCAGTTCTTC
TRBJ1-4	few	NA	TRBV7-2	CASSLDRGLNEKLFF	TGTGCCAGCAGCTTAGATAGAGGGTTAAATGAAAAACTGTTTTTT
TRBJ1-5	few	NA	TRBV20-1	CSAPPQEPYSNQPQHF	TGCAGTGCCCCCCCCCAGGAGCCTTATAGCAATCAGCCCCAGCATTTT
TRBJ2-1	NA	NA	TRBV9	CASSVEAVINEQFF	TGTGCCAGCAGCGTAGAGGCAGTAATTAATGAGCAGTTCTTC
TRBJ2-1	many	NA	TRBV7-6	CASGSQPNNEQFF	TGTGCCAGCGGGTCCCAACCGAACAATGAGCAGTTCTTC
TRBJ2-7	many	TRBD1	TRBV2	CASRPGTGTYEQYF	TGTGCCAGCAGGCCCGGGACAGGGACCTACGAGCAGTACTTC
TRBJ2-3	few	NA	TRBV10-3	CAIESVGTDTQYF	TGTGCCATCGAAAGCGTTGGCACAGATACGCAGTATTTT
TRBJ1-2	few	NA	TRBV20-1	CSARDMSFYGYTF	TGCAGTGCTAGAGATATGAGCTTCTATGGCTACACCTTC
TRBJ1-2	NA	NA	TRBV4-1	CASSQDLGGPYGYTF	TGCGCCAGCAGCCAAGATTTGGGTGGACCCTATGGCTACACCTTC
TRBJ2-7	many	TRBD1	TRBV20-1	CSAVWDRSYEQYF	TGCAGTGCTGTCTGGGACAGGTCCTACGAGCAGTACTTC
TRBJ1-5	few	TRBD1	TRBV7-8	CASSLDREGTGGHQPQHF	TGTGCCAGCAGCTTAGATCGGGAGGGTACAGGGGGCCATCAGCCCCAGCATTTT
TRBJ2-5	NA	NA	TRBV13	CASRPQTALETQYF	TGTGCCAGCAGACCCCAAACGGCGCTGGAGACCCAGTACTTC
TRBJ2-7	many	TRBD1	TRBV7-9	CASSFQPGQGLDEQYF	TGTGCCAGCAGCTTCCAACCGGGACAGGGCCTCGACGAGCAGTACTTC
TRBJ2-7	NA	NA	TRBV7-9	CASSLAGASTNEQYF	TGTGCCAGCAGCTTAGCAGGGGCCTCAACCAACGAGCAGTACTTC
TRBJ2-1	few	TRBD2	TRBV11-1	CASSWTSGSRNEQFF	TGTGCCAGCAGCTGGACTAGCGGGAGTAGGAATGAGCAGTTCTTC
TRBJ2-7	NA	NA	TRBV6-1	CASSEYRHLSSYEQYF	TGTGCCAGCAGTGAATACAGACATTTGAGCTCCTACGAGCAGTACTTC
TRBJ1-1	few	NA	TRBV9	CASSVNQVDPSGTEAFF	TGTGCCAGCAGCGTAAATCAAGTCGATCCATCGGGCACTGAAGCTTTCTTT
TRBJ2-7	few	TRBD1	TRBV30	CASRTGNTYEQYF	TGTGCCTCACGGACAGGGAACACCTACGAGCAGTACTTC
TRBJ2-3	NA	TRBD2	TRBV27	CASSFIFMSGRTDTQYF	TGTGCCAGCAGTTTTATTTTTATGAGCGGGAGAACAGATACGCAGTATTTT
TRBJ2-1	few	TRBD2	TRBV7-6	CASSYRIGLAEWRDLYNEQFF	TGTGCCAGCAGCTATCGTATTGGACTAGCGGAGTGGCGGGACCTCTACAATGAGCAGTTCTTC
TRBJ2-1	few	TRBD1	TRBV7-9	CASSLSPGQGGSSYNEQFF	TGTGCCAGCAGCCTCAGCCCGGGACAGGGGGGGAGCTCCTACAATGAGCAGTTCTTC
TRBJ2-7	many	NA	TRBV6-5	CASSYWAESYEQYF	TGTGCCAGCAGTTACTGGGCGGAGTCCTACGAGCAGTACTTC
TRBJ2-3	few	NA	TRBV15	CATSRVGEGDTQYF	TGTGCCACCAGCAGAGTGGGTGAGGGAGATACGCAGTATTTT
TRBJ2-7	NA	TRBD2	TRBV7-9	CASSSPGLAGGTYEQYF	TGTGCCAGCAGCTCCCCAGGACTAGCGGGAGGTACTTACGAGCAGTACTTC
TRBJ2-7	few	TRBD1	TRBV3-1	CASSHRTGGSYEQYF	TGTGCCAGCAGCCATAGGACAGGGGGCTCCTACGAGCAGTACTTC
TRBJ2-7	NA	NA	TRBV7-9	CASSGPRGNIGYEQYF	TGTGCCAGCAGCGGCCCCCGGGGCAATATAGGCTACGAGCAGTACTTC
TRBJ2-4	NA	NA	TRBV3-1	CASSQEAYAKNIQYF	TGTGCCAGCAGCCAAGAAGCGTATGCCAAAAACATTCAGTACTTC
TRBJ2-2	NA	NA	TRBV4-1	CASSLPGRGELFF	TGCGCCAGCAGCCTACCAGGGCGCGGGGAGCTGTTTTTT
TRBJ1-1	NA	TRBD1	TRBV7-2	CASSPWTGELAEAFF	TGTGCCAGCAGCCCCTGGACAGGGGAATTAGCTGAAGCTTTCTTT
TRBJ1-1	NA	NA	TRBV30	CAWSSGQGYTEAFF	TGTGCCTGGAGTTCCGGGCAGGGGTACACTGAAGCTTTCTTT
TRBJ2-3	NA	NA	TRBV2	CASTRIGSADTQYF	TGTGCCAGCACCAGAATTGGGTCAGCAGATACGCAGTATTTT